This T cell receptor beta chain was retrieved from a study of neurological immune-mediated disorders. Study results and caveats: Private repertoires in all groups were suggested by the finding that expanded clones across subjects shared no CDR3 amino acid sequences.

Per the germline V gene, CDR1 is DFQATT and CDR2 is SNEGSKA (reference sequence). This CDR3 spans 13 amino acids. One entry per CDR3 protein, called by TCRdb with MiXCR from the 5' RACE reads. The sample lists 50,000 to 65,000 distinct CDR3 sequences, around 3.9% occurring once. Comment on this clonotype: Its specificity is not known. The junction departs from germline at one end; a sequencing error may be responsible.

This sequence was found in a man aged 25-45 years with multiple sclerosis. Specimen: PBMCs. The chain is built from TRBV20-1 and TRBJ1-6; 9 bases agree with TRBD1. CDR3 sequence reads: CSARTGARSPLNF. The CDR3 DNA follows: TGCAGTGCGAGGACAGGGGCTCGCTCACCCCTCAACTTT.